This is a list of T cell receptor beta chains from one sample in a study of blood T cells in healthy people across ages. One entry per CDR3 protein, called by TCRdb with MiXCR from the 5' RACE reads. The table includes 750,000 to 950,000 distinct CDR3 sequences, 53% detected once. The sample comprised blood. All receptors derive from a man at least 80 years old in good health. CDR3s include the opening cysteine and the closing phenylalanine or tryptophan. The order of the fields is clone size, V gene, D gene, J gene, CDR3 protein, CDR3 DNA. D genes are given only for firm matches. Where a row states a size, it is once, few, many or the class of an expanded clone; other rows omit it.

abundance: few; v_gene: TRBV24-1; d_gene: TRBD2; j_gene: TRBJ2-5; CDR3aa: CATSKTSGTQETQYF; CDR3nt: TGTGCCACCAGTAAGACTAGCGGGACTCAAGAGACCCAGTACTTC
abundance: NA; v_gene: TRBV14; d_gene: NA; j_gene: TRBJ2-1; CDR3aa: CASSQRAGYNEQFF; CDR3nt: TGTGCCAGCAGCCAACGAGCCGGTTACAATGAGCAGTTCTTC
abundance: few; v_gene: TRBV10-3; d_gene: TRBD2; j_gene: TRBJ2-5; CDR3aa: CAISFGLAETQYF; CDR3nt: TGTGCCATCAGCTTCGGACTAGCGGAGACCCAGTACTTC
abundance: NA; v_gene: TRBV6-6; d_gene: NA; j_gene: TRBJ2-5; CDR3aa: CASSPTTGGAETQYF; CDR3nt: TGTGCCAGCAGTCCGACCACAGGGGGGGCAGAGACCCAGTACTTC
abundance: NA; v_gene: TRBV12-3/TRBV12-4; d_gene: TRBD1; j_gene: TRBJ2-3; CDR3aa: CASSRRTGGHRYAYF; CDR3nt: TGTGCCAGCAGCCGGAGGACAGGGGGTCACAGATACGCGTATTTT
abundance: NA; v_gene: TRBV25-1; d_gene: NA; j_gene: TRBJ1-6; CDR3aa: CASSDRQAYNSPLHF; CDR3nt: TGTGCCAGCAGTGATCGGCAGGCTTATAATTCACCCCTCCACTTT
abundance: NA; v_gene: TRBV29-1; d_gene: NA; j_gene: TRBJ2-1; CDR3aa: CSVGQGVGRGEQFF; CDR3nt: TGCAGCGTCGGTCAGGGGGTTGGGAGGGGTGAGCAGTTCTTC
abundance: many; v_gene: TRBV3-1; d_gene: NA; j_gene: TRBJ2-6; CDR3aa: CASSQQGSGANVLTF; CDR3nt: TGCGCCAGCAGCCAACAGGGATCCGGGGCCAACGTCCTGACTTTC
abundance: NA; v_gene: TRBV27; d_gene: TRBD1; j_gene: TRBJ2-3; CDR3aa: CASTTSGTGNRYAYF; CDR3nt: TGTGCCAGCACCACCTCCGGGACAGGGAACAGATACGCGTATTTT
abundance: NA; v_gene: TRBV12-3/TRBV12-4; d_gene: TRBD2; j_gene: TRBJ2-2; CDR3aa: CASSYLAGVVSGELFF; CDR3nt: TGTGCCAGCAGTTATTTAGCGGGAGTTGTATCCGGGGAGCTGTTTTTT
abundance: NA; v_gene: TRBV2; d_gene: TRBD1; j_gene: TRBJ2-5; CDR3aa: CASTQGAKETQYF; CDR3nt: TGTGCCAGCACGCAGGGGGCAAAAGAGACCCAGTACTTC
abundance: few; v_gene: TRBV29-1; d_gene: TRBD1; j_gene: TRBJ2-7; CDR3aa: CSVEDPGTGKYEQYF; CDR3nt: TGCAGCGTTGAAGATCCCGGGACAGGGAAGTACGAGCAGTACTTC
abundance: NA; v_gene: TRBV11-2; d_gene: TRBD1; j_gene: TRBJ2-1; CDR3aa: CASSSLTGAYNEQFF; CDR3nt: TGTGCCAGCAGCTCCCTTACAGGGGCCTACAATGAGCAGTTCTTC
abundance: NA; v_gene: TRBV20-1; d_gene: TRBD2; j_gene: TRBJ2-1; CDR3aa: CSARGLAGGWNEQFF; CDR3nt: TGCAGTGCTAGAGGACTAGCGGGAGGGTGGAATGAGCAGTTCTTC
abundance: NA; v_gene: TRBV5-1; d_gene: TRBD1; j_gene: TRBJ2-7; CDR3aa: CASSPGRDRGGEQYF; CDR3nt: TGCGCCAGCAGCCCAGGCCGGGACAGGGGAGGCGAGCAGTACTTC
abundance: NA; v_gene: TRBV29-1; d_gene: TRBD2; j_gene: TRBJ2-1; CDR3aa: CSVGGTNGMLNEQFF; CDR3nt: TGCAGCGTTGGGGGGACTAACGGGATGCTCAACGAGCAGTTCTTC
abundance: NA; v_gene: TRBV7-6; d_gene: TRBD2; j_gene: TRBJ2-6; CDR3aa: CASSLGGSTDSGANVLTF; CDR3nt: TGTGCCAGCAGCTTAGGCGGGAGCACCGACTCTGGGGCCAACGTCCTGACTTTC
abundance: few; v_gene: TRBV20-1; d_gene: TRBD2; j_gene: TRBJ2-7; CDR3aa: CSARGALAGYEQYF; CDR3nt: TGCAGTGCTAGAGGCGCACTAGCGGGCTACGAGCAGTACTTC
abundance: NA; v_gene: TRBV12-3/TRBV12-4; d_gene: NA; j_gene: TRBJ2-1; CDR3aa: CASSRGEEQFF; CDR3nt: TGTGCCAGCAGCCGCGGGGAGGAGCAGTTCTTC
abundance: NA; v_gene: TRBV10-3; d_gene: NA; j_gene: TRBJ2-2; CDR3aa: CAISDGGELFF; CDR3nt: TGTGCCATCAGTGACGGCGGGGAGCTGTTTTTT
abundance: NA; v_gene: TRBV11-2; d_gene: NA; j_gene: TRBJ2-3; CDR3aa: CASSVRGEHRYAYF; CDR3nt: TGTGCCAGCAGCGTGAGGGGGGAGCACAGATACGCGTATTTT
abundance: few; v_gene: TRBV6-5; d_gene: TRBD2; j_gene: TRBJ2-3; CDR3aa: CASSTIAGNWDTQYF; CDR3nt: TGTGCCAGCAGTACTATAGCGGGAAATTGGGATACGCAGTATTTT
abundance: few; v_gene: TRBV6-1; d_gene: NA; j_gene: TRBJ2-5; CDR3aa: CASSFLRQETQYF; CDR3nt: TGTGCCAGCAGTTTTTTGCGACAAGAGACCCAGTACTTC
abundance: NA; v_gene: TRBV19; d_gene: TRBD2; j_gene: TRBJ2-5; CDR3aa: CASSGVPGLGETQYF; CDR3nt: TGTGCCAGTAGTGGCGTCCCGGGACTAGGAGAGACCCAGTACTTC
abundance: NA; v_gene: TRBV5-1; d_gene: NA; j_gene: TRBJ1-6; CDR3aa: CASSKTGPNSPLHF; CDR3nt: TGCGCCAGCAGCAAGACAGGCCCGAATTCACCCCTCCACTTT
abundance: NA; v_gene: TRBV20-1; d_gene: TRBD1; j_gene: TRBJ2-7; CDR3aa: CSVAGTAHTYEQYF; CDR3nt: TGCAGTGTCGCCGGGACAGCACATACCTACGAGCAGTACTTC
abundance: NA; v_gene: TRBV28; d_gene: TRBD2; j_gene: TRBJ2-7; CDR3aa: CASRSSGLVGYEQYF; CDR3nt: TGTGCCAGCAGGAGTTCAGGACTAGTAGGCTACGAGCAGTACTTC
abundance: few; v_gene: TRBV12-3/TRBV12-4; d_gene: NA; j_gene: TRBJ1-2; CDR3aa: CASSLSGTGLSGYTF; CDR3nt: TGTGCCAGCAGTTTATCAGGAACAGGGCTTAGTGGCTACACCTTC
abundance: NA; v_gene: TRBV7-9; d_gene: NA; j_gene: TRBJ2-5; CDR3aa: CASSLDRLVTGNEQYF; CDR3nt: TGTGCCAGCAGCTTAGATCGGCTAGTGACGGGCAATGAGCAGTACTTC
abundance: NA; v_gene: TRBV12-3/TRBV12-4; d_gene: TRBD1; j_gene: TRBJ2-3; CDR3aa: CASSPRTGSPDTQYF; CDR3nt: TGTGCCAGCAGTCCACGGACAGGGAGTCCAGATACGCAGTATTTT
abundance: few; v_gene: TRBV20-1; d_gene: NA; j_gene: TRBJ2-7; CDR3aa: CSVGREPHSGASYEQYF; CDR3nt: TGCAGTGTTGGCCGGGAGCCACACTCGGGAGCCTCCTACGAGCAGTACTTC
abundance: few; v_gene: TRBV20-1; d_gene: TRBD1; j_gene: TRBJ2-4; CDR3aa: CSVPTGSNIQYF; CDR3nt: TGCAGTGTCCCGACAGGGTCAAACATTCAGTACTTC
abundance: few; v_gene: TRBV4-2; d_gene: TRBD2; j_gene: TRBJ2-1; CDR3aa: CASSPGLAGGPLQFF; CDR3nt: TGTGCCAGCAGCCCCGGACTAGCGGGAGGGCCCCTCCAGTTCTTC
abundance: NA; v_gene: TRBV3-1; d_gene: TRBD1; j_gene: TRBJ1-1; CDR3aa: CASSQQGGTEAFF; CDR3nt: TGTGCCAGCAGCCAACAGGGGGGAACTGAAGCTTTCTTT
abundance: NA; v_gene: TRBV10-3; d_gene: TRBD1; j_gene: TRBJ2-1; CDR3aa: CATGTDYNEQFF; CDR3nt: TGTGCCACCGGGACAGACTACAATGAGCAGTTCTTC
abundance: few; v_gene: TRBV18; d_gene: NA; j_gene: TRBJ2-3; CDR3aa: CASSPSTGSSTDTQYF; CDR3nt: TGTGCCAGCTCACCAAGCACAGGGTCTAGCACAGATACGCAGTATTTT
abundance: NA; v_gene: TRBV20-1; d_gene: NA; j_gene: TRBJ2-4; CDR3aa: CSASPRNKNIQYF; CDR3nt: TGCAGTGCTAGTCCCAGGAACAAAAACATTCAGTACTTC
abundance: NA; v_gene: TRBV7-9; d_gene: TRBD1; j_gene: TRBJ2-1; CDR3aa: CASTLRTGGTNEQFF; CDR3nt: TGTGCCAGCACCCTACGTACAGGGGGCACGAATGAGCAGTTCTTC
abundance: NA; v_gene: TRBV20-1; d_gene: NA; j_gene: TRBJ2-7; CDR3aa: CSARSPWGYEQYF; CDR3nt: TGCAGTGCTAGAAGCCCTTGGGGCTACGAGCAGTACTTC
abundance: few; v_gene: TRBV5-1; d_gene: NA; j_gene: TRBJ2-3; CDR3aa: CASSRQITDTQYF; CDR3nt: TGCGCCAGCAGCAGACAAATCACAGATACGCAGTATTTT
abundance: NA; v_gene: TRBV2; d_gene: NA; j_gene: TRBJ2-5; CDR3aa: CASRRLRGNEQYF; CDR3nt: TGTGCCAGCCGAAGACTCAGGGGCAATGAGCAGTACTTC
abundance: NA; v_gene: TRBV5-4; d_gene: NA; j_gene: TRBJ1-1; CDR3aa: CASSSGRGVMNTEAFF; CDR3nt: TGTGCCAGCAGCTCGGGACGGGGGGTAATGAACACTGAAGCTTTCTTT
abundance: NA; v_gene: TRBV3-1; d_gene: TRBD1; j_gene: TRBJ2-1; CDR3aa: CASSPWDRDNEQFF; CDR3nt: TGTGCCAGCAGCCCTTGGGACAGGGACAATGAGCAGTTCTTC
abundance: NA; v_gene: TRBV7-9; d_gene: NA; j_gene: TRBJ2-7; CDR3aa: CASSLAAPEQYF; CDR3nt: TGTGCCAGCAGCTTGGCCGCCCCCGAGCAGTACTTC
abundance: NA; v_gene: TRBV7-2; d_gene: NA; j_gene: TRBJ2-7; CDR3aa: CASSLGGRPFRDEQYF; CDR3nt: TGTGCCAGCAGCTTAGGCGGCCGTCCGTTCCGGGACGAGCAGTACTTC
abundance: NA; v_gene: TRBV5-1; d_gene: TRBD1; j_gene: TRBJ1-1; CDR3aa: CASSLGFGTANTEAFF; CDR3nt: TGCGCCAGCAGCTTGGGGTTTGGGACAGCAAACACTGAAGCTTTCTTT
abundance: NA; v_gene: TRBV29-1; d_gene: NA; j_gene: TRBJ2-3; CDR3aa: CSVDGSTDTQYF; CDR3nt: TGCAGCGTTGATGGCAGCACAGATACGCAGTATTTT
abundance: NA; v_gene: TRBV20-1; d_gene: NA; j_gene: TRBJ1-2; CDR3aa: CSARDWGTLRDGYTF; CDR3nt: TGCAGTGCTAGAGATTGGGGGACATTGAGGGATGGCTACACCTTC
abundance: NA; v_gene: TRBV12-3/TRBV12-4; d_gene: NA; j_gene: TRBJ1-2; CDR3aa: CASSFSRPGIRNYGYTF; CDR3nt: TGTGCCAGCAGTTTCTCAAGGCCGGGTATTAGAAACTATGGCTACACCTTC
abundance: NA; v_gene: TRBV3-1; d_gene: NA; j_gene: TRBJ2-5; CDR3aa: CASSRIRWEETQYF; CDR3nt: TGTGCCAGCAGCCGAATACGGTGGGAAGAGACCCAGTACTTC
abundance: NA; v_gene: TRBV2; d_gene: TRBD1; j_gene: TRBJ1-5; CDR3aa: CASSKDRADQPQHF; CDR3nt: TGTGCCAGCAGTAAAGACAGGGCCGATCAGCCCCAGCATTTT
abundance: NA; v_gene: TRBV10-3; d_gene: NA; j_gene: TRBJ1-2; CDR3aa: CAISDFRQPSYTF; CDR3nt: TGTGCCATCAGTGATTTTAGACAGCCTTCCTACACCTTC
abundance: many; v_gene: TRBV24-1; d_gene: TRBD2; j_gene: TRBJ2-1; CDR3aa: CATSDRLAGVYEQFF; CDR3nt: TGTGCCACCAGTGATAGACTAGCGGGAGTATATGAGCAGTTCTTC
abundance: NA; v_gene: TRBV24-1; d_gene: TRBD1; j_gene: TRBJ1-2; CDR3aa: CATSDRSTGASHGYTF; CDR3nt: TGTGCCACCAGTGACCGTTCTACAGGGGCCTCCCATGGCTACACCTTC
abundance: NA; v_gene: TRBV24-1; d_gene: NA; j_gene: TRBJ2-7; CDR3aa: CATSDSTGMAYEQYF; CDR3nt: TGTGCCACCAGTGATTCAACTGGGATGGCCTACGAGCAGTACTTC
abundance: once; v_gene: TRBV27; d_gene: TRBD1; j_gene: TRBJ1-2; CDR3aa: CASSSTGQYGYTF; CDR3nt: TGTGCCAGCAGTTCGACAGGGCAGTATGGCTACACCTTC
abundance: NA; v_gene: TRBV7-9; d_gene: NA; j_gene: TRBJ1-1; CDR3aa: CASSLVLQGAFF; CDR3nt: TGTGCCAGCAGCTTAGTGCTACAGGGAGCTTTCTTT